A single sample gave rise to the 10 T cell receptor beta chains below, sequenced in a study of T cell responses to AZD1222 COVID-19 vaccine. TCRdb's table, derived via immunoSEQ multiplex PCR, lists solely in-frame clones and lacks some. The sample includes roughly 200,000 clones, roughly 92% of them seen just once. The sequencing used peripheral blood, collected 28 days after the second AZD1222 dose. The receptors were sampled from an adult who received the AZD1222 COVID-19 vaccine.

The J gene is TRBJ1-1, the V gene TRBV2; TRBD1 is a possible D gene (5 bases). CDR3 size: 14 residues. Germline CDR1 SNHLY, CDR2 FYNNEI. V lost 6 bases, J lost 0 bases, and 11 bases lay in between. The CDR3 loop reads CASSRDDLNTEAFF. In nucleotides, the CDR3 is TGTGCCAGCAGCCGGGACGATTTGAACACTGAAGCTTTCTTT.

The chain employs TRBV7-8 and TRBJ2-3; 9 bases align to TRBD2. This CDR3 contains 17 residues. CDR1 and CDR2 (germline): SGHVS, FQNEAQ. After removal of 1 base from V and 2 bases from J, the junction contained 7 bases not matched to a gene. The CDR3 protein is CASSLGGTSTTTDTQYF. CDR3 sequence (DNA): TGTGCCAGCAGCTTAGGGGGGACTAGCACTACCACAGATACGCAGTATTTT.

This sequence joins TRBV6-1 and TRBJ1-5, with D possibly TRBD1 on 6 matching bases. This CDR3 contains 16 residues. The V and J ends lost 4 bases and 3 bases respectively, with 16 bases between them. Germline V gives CDR1 MNHNS, CDR2 SASEGT. CDR3 region: CASSGTYRAPNQPQHF. The DNA for the CDR3 is TGTGCCAGCAGTGGTACATACAGGGCCCCCAATCAGCCCCAGCATTTT.

The rearrangement joins TRBV5-6 to TRBJ2-7; D is unclear. V lost 1 base, J lost 5 bases, and 13 bases lay in between. There are 14 residues in the CDR3. The V gene's germline CDR1 is SGHDT and CDR2 YYEEEE. The CDR3 nucleotides are TGTGCCAGCAGCTTGCCAGGCCGTGGGGACGAGCAGTACTTC. This encodes CASSLPGRGDEQYF.

This clone was seen a handful of times. The genes are TRBV10-2 and TRBJ2-1; 11 bases are shared with TRBD2. The J segment lost 4 bases and the V segment lost 8 bases, leaving 4 bases of the junction unmatched. Germline-derived CDR1 and CDR2 are WSHSY and SAAADI. The CDR3 is 14 amino acids. The chain's CDR3 is CASSGTSGYNEQFF. The DNA of the CDR3 is TGCGCCAGCTCCGGGACTAGCGGTTACAATGAGCAGTTCTTC.

The gene calls are TRBV29-1 and TRBJ2-7; either TRBD1 or TRBD2 may fit D (5 bases each). Trimming pared 1 base from V and 2 bases from J, leaving 9 bases between. In germline, CDR1 is SQVTM, CDR2 ANQGSEA. The CDR3 sequence is 13 residues long. CDR3 bases: TGCAGCGTTGAAGGGGACCCTCCCTACGAGCAGTACTTC. Amino acid sequence: CSVEGDPPYEQYF.

CDR3 in amino acids: CASSPGNYGYTF. The CDR3 DNA is TGTGCCAGCAGCCCAGGGAACTATGGCTACACCTTC. V and J are TRBV16 and TRBJ1-2; D might be TRBD1 (5 bases). Germline V gene sequence: CDR1 KGHSY, CDR2 FQNENV. The V gene lost 4 bases and the J gene lost 2 bases, with 5 bases spanning the gap. This CDR3 has 12 amino acids.

This chain connects TRBV3-1 (or the pseudogene TRBV3-2) to TRBJ2-1, with a possible D match to TRBD2 (5 bases). This CDR3 comprises 15 residues. V was shortened by 6 bases and J by 8 bases, with 20 bases between the two germline ends. Germline CDR1 LGHDT, CDR2 YNNKEL (reference sequence). The CDR3 coding sequence is TGTGCCAGCAGAACAACTAGTCGAGCTTTGGATGAGCAGTTCTTC. It specifies CASRTTSRALDEQFF.

The CDR3 loop reads CASSDGTGSYNEQFF. The CDR3 nucleotides read TGTGCCAGCAGCGACGGGACAGGCTCCTACAATGAGCAGTTCTTC. The chain couples TRBV9 to TRBJ2-1; 8 bases are a match to TRBD1. With V trimmed by 3 bases and J by 0 bases, 2 bases remained unmatched. CDR1 and CDR2 (germline): SGDLS, YYNGEE. This CDR3 has 15 amino acids.

This chain joins TRBV30 and TRBJ1-4; 7 bases match TRBD1. The germline V gene encodes CDR1 GTSNPN and CDR2 SVGIG (reference sequence). V lost 7 bases to trimming and J lost 0 bases; unmatched junction nucleotides: 2. The CDR3 totals 13 residues. The CDR3 region is CAFTGATNEKLFF. The CDR3 region has the DNA TGTGCCTTCACAGGGGCAACTAATGAAAAACTGTTTTTT.